This entry lists 5 T cell receptor beta chains sequenced from one sample in a study of OX40 agonist ivuxolimab in advanced cancers. Assay: immunoSEQ multiplex PCR; the TCRdb copy retains only in-frame clones and omits some. The sample consists of about 51,000 clones, roughly 90% of them appearing once. The source was CD4+ or CD8+ T cells sorted from blood, collected in a trial of the OX40 agonist ivuxolimab. The receptors derive from an adult with an advanced solid tumor such as melanoma, head and neck, liver or kidney cancer.

The chain links TRBV30 to TRBJ2-6; D call uncertain. The V and J ends lost 0 bases and 1 base respectively, with 7 bases between them. Germline lookup yields CDR1 GTSNPN and CDR2 SVGIG (reference sequence). This CDR3 is 15 amino acids long. The CDR3 protein is CAWSVRGSGANVLTF. The DNA for the CDR3 is TGTGCCTGGAGTGTACGAGGTTCTGGGGCCAACGTCCTGACTTTC.

This chain joins TRBV27 and TRBJ2-2, with unresolved D. V was trimmed by 5 bases and J by 1 base, leaving 5 bases between them. CDR1 and CDR2 (germline): MNHEY, SMNVEV (reference sequence). This CDR3 contains 13 residues. The CDR3 here is CASSRRNTGELFF. The CDR3 nucleotides are TGTGCCAGCAGTCGACGGAACACCGGGGAGCTGTTTTTT.

V usage is TRBV28 and J usage is TRBJ1-4, with D perhaps TRBD1 (5 bases). The CDR3 is 18 residues long. Germline assignment: CDR1 MDHEN and CDR2 SYDVKM. The V end was cut by 6 bases, the J end by 6 bases, with 26 bases between. Here the CDR3 reads CASRGWDLSREGDEKLFF. CDR3 coding DNA: TGTGCCAGCAGGGGGTGGGACCTGAGTAGGGAGGGTGATGAAAAACTGTTTTTT.

This clone was detected only once. The chain carries TRBV28 and TRBJ1-2; the D gene is possibly TRBD1 (5 bases). CDR1 and CDR2 from the germline V gene are MDHEN and SYDVKM. This CDR3 contains 15 residues. V shed 4 bases and J shed 0 bases, with 12 bases lying between them. CDR3 DNA: TGTGCCAGCAGTTCCCTGGGGGGTCCTAACTATGGCTACACCTTC. This codes for CASSSLGGPNYGYTF.

Only a few counts were recorded for this clone. The chain links TRBV6-7 to TRBJ2-1; TRBD2 agrees at 9 bases. TRBV6-7 is given ORF status, its function remaining uncertain. Trimming cost V 2 bases and J 8 bases; bases outside gene matches: 16. The CDR3 consists of 18 residues. The CDR3 spells CASSYALRGGALFHEQFF. The CDR3 region has the DNA TGTGCCAGCAGTTACGCGTTGCGGGGGGGGGCACTGTTCCATGAGCAGTTCTTC.